This T cell receptor beta chain was captured by sequencing in a study of breast tumors, draining lymph nodes, adjacent tissues. Axillary draining lymph nodes of breast cancer patients supplied the node samples. This CDR3 has 13 residues. Germline V gene data show CDR1 as SSHAT and CDR2 as FNYEAQ (reference sequence). This clonotype was seen a few times. Antigen specificity is unknown. This sequence may be a read error, since a much larger clone differs from it by one base. MiXCR was run by TCRdb on the multiplex PCR reads, yielding one entry per CDR3 protein. The top ten clones hold approximately 4.5% of a sample with 150,000 to 200,000 distinct CDR3 sequences, 25% to 40% of them seen once. Study findings and constraints: Tumor T cell lymph node origin was a supported hypothesis, not proven. Tumor TCR diversity was below lymph nodes but above nontumor tissue.

The chain is built from TRBV7-7 and TRBJ2-7, with TRBD2 matching over 7 bases. The sequencing sample was made of axillary lymph node tissue. The sequence came from a female donor with breast cancer. Some clones in this sample may be carry-over from other donors' samples. DNA of the CDR3: TGTGCTAGCAGCCGCGGAGGGAGGGCCGAGCAGTACTTC. It yields the protein CASSRGGRAEQYF.